Listed below are T cell receptor beta chains from one sample, sequenced in a study of cytomegalovirus exposure and HLA in healthy donors. TCRdb keeps only in-frame clones here, not all; method: immunoSEQ multiplex PCR. Of fewer than 300,000 clones in the sample, roughly 88% were seen once. Material for sequencing was PBMCs. Every receptor here comes from a woman under 30 in good health and CMV-seronegative. Both conserved end residues are part of each CDR3. D genes are given only for firm matches.

CASSVAPRGRTEAFF,TGTGCCAGCAGCGTAGCTCCCAGGGGGCGTACTGAAGCTTTCTTT,TRBD1,TRBV9,15,TRBJ1-1
CASSQDALDRRNSPLHF,TGCGCCAGCAGCCAAGACGCCCTCGACAGGAGAAATTCACCCCTCCACTTT,.,TRBV4-1,17,TRBJ1-6
CASSLPSGGDTQYF,TGTGCCAGCAGTTTGCCTAGCGGGGGGGATACGCAGTATTTT,TRBD2,TRBV28,14,TRBJ2-3
CASHTSSGSWNEQFF,TGTGCCAGCCATACGTCGAGCGGGAGTTGGAATGAGCAGTTCTTC,TRBD2,TRBV27,15,TRBJ2-1
CASSLEKFTGSYNSPLHF,TGTGCCAGCAGCTTGGAAAAATTTACAGGGTCCTATAATTCACCCCTCCACTTT,.,TRBV5-8,18,TRBJ1-6
CASSPTGDRTDTQYF,TGCGCCAGCAGCCCTACAGGGGACCGCACAGATACGCAGTATTTT,TRBD1,TRBV5-1,15,TRBJ2-3
CASSLLRGSGRFPYEQYF,TGTGCCAGCAGCTTGTTACGGGGAAGCGGGAGGTTTCCCTACGAGCAGTACTTC,TRBD2,TRBV5-4,18,TRBJ2-7
CASSVGGPQETQYF,TGTGCCAGCAGCGTAGGGGGCCCACAAGAGACCCAGTACTTC,.,TRBV9,14,TRBJ2-5
CASSTPGTGASEGGYTF,TGTGCCAGCAGTACCCCCGGGACAGGGGCCTCGGAGGGGGGCTACACCTTC,TRBD1,TRBV27,17,TRBJ1-2
CASSPRRAAYNEQFF,TGTGCCAGCTCACCACGGCGGGCCGCCTACAATGAGCAGTTCTTC,.,TRBV18,15,TRBJ2-1
CASSPGQDYEQYF,TGTGCTAGCAGCCCAGGACAGGACTACGAGCAGTACTTC,TRBD1,TRBV7-7,13,TRBJ2-7
CASSSPGVVIEKLFF,TGTGCCAGCAGTTCCCCGGGGGTCGTAATTGAAAAACTGTTTTTT,.,TRBV28,15,TRBJ1-4
CASRPGTTTNEQFF,TGTGCCAGCAGGCCGGGGACTACCACCAATGAGCAGTTCTTC,TRBD2,TRBV6-5,14,TRBJ2-1
CASSLDLAEAYNEQFF,TGTGCCAGCAGCTTAGATTTAGCGGAAGCCTACAATGAGCAGTTCTTC,.,TRBV7-6,16,TRBJ2-1